The 22 T cell receptor beta chains given below trace back to one sample, sequenced in a study of OX40 agonist ivuxolimab in advanced cancers. Sequenced by immunoSEQ multiplex PCR; TCRdb stores in-frame clones only, minus some. Here the sample spans 95,000 to 100,000 clones, about 80% being singletons. Here the sequenced sample was CD4+ or CD8+ T cells sorted from blood, taken in a trial of the OX40 agonist ivuxolimab. The receptors shown here come from an adult with an advanced solid tumor such as melanoma, head and neck, liver or kidney cancer.

This clone was recorded only once. The chain carries TRBV5-6 and TRBJ2-3, with D possibly being TRBD2 (7 bases). Trimming took 4 bases from V and 5 from J, leaving 14 bases between them. Per germline, CDR1 SGHDT and CDR2 YYEEEE. CDR3 length: 14 amino acids. The CDR3 region has the DNA TGTGCCAGCAGCGCTGGCGGGGGCCGAGATACGCAGTATTTT. Its translation: CASSAGGGRDTQYF.

This clone turned up a few times. This chain uses TRBV5-8 with TRBJ1-3; D might be TRBD1 (5 bases). Trimming left V 5 bases short and J 1 base short, with 10 bases between. The CDR3 runs to 14 residues. Per the germline V gene, CDR1 is SGHTS and CDR2 is YDEGEE. Written as DNA, the CDR3 is TGTGCCAGCAGGGTTTGGGGGTCTGGAAACACCATATATTTT. It is translated as CASRVWGSGNTIYF.

The CDR3, as DNA: TGTGCCAGTAAGGGACAGGGTTTCGACGAGCAGTACTTC. Translated: CASKGQGFDEQYF. The chain links TRBV19 to TRBJ2-7; 9 bases are a match to TRBD1. This CDR3 is 13 amino acids long. The germline V gene encodes CDR1 LNHDA and CDR2 SQIVND (reference sequence). V trimming: 7 bases; J trimming: 5 bases; junction bases outside the gene matches: 6.

V and J are TRBV4-3 and TRBJ1-4; 11 bases agree with TRBD1. Germline V gene data show CDR1 as LGHNA and CDR2 as YSLEER. CDR3 size: 17 residues. After removal of 4 bases from V and 7 bases from J, the junction contained 11 bases not matched to a gene. Here the CDR3 DNA reads TGCGCCAGCAGCCCGGGACAGGGGGAGGCCCTTGGTGAAAAACTGTTTTTT. Translated: CASSPGQGEALGEKLFF.

The CDR3 here is CASSRGGDNQPQHF. The CDR3 nucleotides are TGTGCCAGCAGCCGCGGGGGGGACAATCAGCCCCAGCATTTT. This chain connects TRBV5-4 to TRBJ1-5, with a weak D call TRBD1 (5 bases). The CDR3 contains 14 residues. Germline values: CDR1 SGHNT, CDR2 YYREEE (reference sequence). Trimming stripped 4 bases from V and 3 bases from J, with 11 bases between.

J is TRBJ1-6 and V is TRBV4-1; TRBD1 might be the D (6 bases). V lost 1 base, J lost 0 bases, and 13 bases lay in between. There are 18 residues in the CDR3. Germline CDR1 and CDR2: MGHRA and YSYEKL. The CDR3 sequence: CASSQALGGASYNSPLHF. Here the CDR3 DNA reads TGCGCCAGCAGCCAAGCTTTAGGGGGGGCCTCCTATAATTCACCCCTCCACTTT.

The chain uses TRBV14 and TRBJ2-1; 8 positions agree with TRBD1. CDR1 SGHDN and CDR2 FVKESK come from the germline V gene. V shed 0 bases, J shed 5 bases, and the junction held 9 bases outside the gene matches. The CDR3 covers 17 residues. This chain's CDR3 is CASSQDLPGGGHNEQFF. CDR3 sequence (DNA): TGTGCCAGCAGCCAAGATCTACCAGGGGGCGGCCACAATGAGCAGTTCTTC.

The V call is TRBV19, the J call TRBJ2-7; weak D call: TRBD2 (6 bases). There are 13 residues in the CDR3. Germline V lookup: CDR1 LNHDA, CDR2 SQIVND (reference sequence). The V end was cut by 2 bases, the J end by 3 bases, with 8 bases between. The CDR3 coding sequence is TGTGCCAGTAGTATAATAGCGGACTACGAGCAGTACTTC. It codes for CASSIIADYEQYF.

The J gene is TRBJ2-7, the V gene TRBV5-4, with a weak D call TRBD1 (7 bases). V lost 0 bases, J lost 1 base, and 11 bases lay in between. The CDR3 sequence is 15 residues long. Per germline, CDR1 SGHNT and CDR2 YYREEE (reference sequence). The CDR3 here is CASSLARGASYEQYF. DNA of the CDR3: TGTGCCAGCAGCTTGGCCAGGGGGGCGTCCTACGAGCAGTACTTC.

Concerning this clone itself: The junction departs from the called germline gene at one end, perhaps through a read error. V gene TRBV23-1 combines with J gene TRBJ2-7, with TRBD2 identical over 9 bases. TRBV23-1 falls under the ORF class, with uncertain function. This CDR3 is built from 14 residues. The DNA of the CDR3 is TGCGCCAGTAGTCAGCGGGAGGCTCCCTACGAGCAGTACTTC. Protein sequence: CASSQREAPYEQYF.

The chain joins TRBV5-1 to TRBJ2-7; 12 bases are a match to TRBD2. Per germline, CDR1 SGHRS and CDR2 YFSETQ. Trimming at V came to 4 bases and at J to 4 bases, leaving 12 bases not matched to a gene. The length of the CDR3 is 17 residues. CDR3 region: CASSPQPLTSGGYEQYF. CDR3 in DNA: TGCGCCAGCAGCCCCCAACCCCTTACTAGCGGGGGGTACGAGCAGTACTTC.

The rearrangement joins TRBV11-2 to TRBJ2-3, with 7 nucleotides matching TRBD2. Germline-derived CDR1 and CDR2 are SGHAT and FQNNGV. Trimming at V came to 5 bases and at J to 0 bases, leaving 8 bases not matched to a gene. The CDR3 is 16 residues long. The CDR3 loop is CASSPTLAESTDTQYF. CDR3 nucleotide sequence: TGTGCCAGCAGCCCAACCCTAGCGGAGAGCACAGATACGCAGTATTTT.

The chain has TRBV9 and TRBJ2-1; D call uncertain. The CDR3 is 13 amino acids. Germline CDR1 SGDLS, CDR2 YYNGEE. The V end lost 0 bases, the J end lost 13 bases, and 14 bases lay between the germline ends. CDR3: CASSVDTGRIQFF. In nucleotides, the CDR3 is TGTGCCAGCAGCGTAGACACGGGTCGGATACAGTTCTTC.

This clone was seen a single time. V and J are TRBV6-6 and TRBJ2-7, with 8 bases lining up with TRBD1. The germline gives CDR1 MNHNY, CDR2 SVGAGI (reference sequence). The ends lost 5 bases at V and 4 bases at J; junction bases unmatched: 7. The length of the CDR3 is 14 residues. The CDR3, as DNA: TGTGCCAGCAGTCCCCTTAGGACAGGGTACGAGCAGTACTTC. Residues: CASSPLRTGYEQYF.

The chain has TRBV5-1 and TRBJ2-5; possibly TRBD2 for D (6 bases). Germline CDR1 SGHRS, CDR2 YFSETQ. The V and J ends lost 5 bases and 5 bases respectively, with 13 bases between them. There are 13 residues in the CDR3. The CDR3 is CASRTGVDETQYF. The CDR3 DNA follows: TGCGCCAGCAGGACGGGGGTGGATGAGACCCAGTACTTC.

This clone was picked up one time. The chain combines TRBV6-5 with TRBJ1-1; D gene unclear. This CDR3 has 12 amino acids. Trimming stripped 2 bases from V and 11 bases from J, with 12 bases between. Germline CDR1 reads MNHEY; CDR2 reads SVGAGI. This CDR3 reads CASSYTRQTAFF. CDR3 bases: TGTGCCAGCAGTTACACCCGGCAGACGGCTTTCTTT.

The chain joins TRBV30 to TRBJ1-5; the D is unclear. There are 14 residues in the CDR3. CDR1 and CDR2 from the germline V gene are GTSNPN and SVGIG (reference sequence). Trimming stripped 0 bases from V and 6 bases from J, with 12 bases between. The CDR3 bases are TGTGCCTGGAGTGTAGAGTGGCCGGGTCAGCCCCAGCATTTT. Amino acids: CAWSVEWPGQPQHF.

The chain links TRBV5-1 to TRBJ2-1, with D possibly TRBD2 on 7 matching bases. Trimming stripped 1 base from V and 8 bases from J, with 10 bases between. Germline CDR1 reads SGHRS; CDR2 reads YFSETQ. The CDR3 is 13 amino acids. CDR3 region: CASSLRGAYEQFF. As DNA, the CDR3 is TGCGCCAGCAGCTTGCGGGGGGCTTATGAGCAGTTCTTC. Full variable domain (outside the CDR3, taken from reference TRBV5-1 and TRBJ2-1): KAGVTQTPRYLIKTRGQQVTLSCSPISGHRSVSWYQQTPGQGLQFLFEYFSETQRNKGNFPGRFSGRQFSNSRSEMNVSTLELGDSALYLCASSLRGAYEQFFGPGTRLTVL.

J is TRBJ2-1 and V is TRBV5-1; TRBD2 aligns across 16 bases. The germline V gene has CDR1 SGHRS and CDR2 YFSETQ. With 1 base clipped from V and 5 bases from J, the junction kept 3 bases outside the gene matches. The CDR3 has 17 amino acids. The chain's CDR3 is CASSLPGTSGRDNEQFF. CDR3 bases: TGCGCCAGCAGCTTGCCTGGGACTAGCGGGAGGGACAATGAGCAGTTCTTC.

The V gene is TRBV5-4, the J gene TRBJ1-2; D gene unclear. In germline, CDR1 is SGHNT, CDR2 YYREEE (reference sequence). The CDR3 is 12 amino acids. V was shortened by 3 bases and J by 5 bases, with 8 bases between the two germline ends. CDR3 bases: TGTGCCAGCAGCTCCACGGGGTATGGCTACACCTTC. This translates into CASSSTGYGYTF.

V gene TRBV6-5 combines with J gene TRBJ1-1; D is unresolved. The CDR3 totals 11 residues. V lost 7 bases to trimming and J lost 11 bases, with 14 bases between them. Germline loops: CDR1 MNHEY, CDR2 SVGAGI. CDR3 coding DNA: TGTGCCAGCACCTCGGACCCTGTGGCTTTCTTT. This codes for CASTSDPVAFF.

This clone was counted between two and nine times. The gene calls are TRBV5-1 and TRBJ1-1; maybe TRBD1 (6 bases). V was pared by 4 bases and J by 1 base, with 8 bases between. The germline V gene encodes CDR1 SGHRS and CDR2 YFSETQ. This CDR3 is built from 13 residues. The CDR3 DNA reads as TGCGCCAGCAGCCAACAGGGGAACACTGAAGCTTTCTTT. As protein: CASSQQGNTEAFF.